This passage covers 28 T cell receptor beta chains from one sample sequenced in a study of blood T cell repertoires in COVID-19. Profiling relied on immunoSEQ multiplex PCR, and the TCRdb table lists in-frame clones only, not all of them. The sample carries about 110,000 clones, 70% to 75% recorded once. Sequencing input: peripheral blood. The receptor set was obtained from a human donor with acute or convalescent COVID-19. The donor label of this sample is uncertain.

CDR3: CAWSNRDTYEQYV. As DNA, the CDR3 is TGTGCCTGGAGTAACCGGGACACCTACGAGCAGTACGTC. This sequence joins TRBV30 and TRBJ2-7; D possibly corresponds to TRBD1 (6 bases). In germline, CDR1 is GTSNPN, CDR2 SVGIG (reference sequence). There are 13 residues in the CDR3. Trimming stripped 2 bases from V and 2 bases from J, with 10 bases between.

The sample holds a few counts of this clone. Other DNA sequences in this specimen translate into the identical CDR3. The J gene is TRBJ1-4, the V gene TRBV5-1, with a weak D call TRBD1 (5 bases). Germline CDR1 SGHRS, CDR2 YFSETQ. The germline V and J ends were trimmed by 2 bases and 8 bases, with 16 bases remaining between them. The CDR3 extends over 15 amino acids. CDR3 sequence reads: CASSLAGTPGEKLFF. CDR3 nucleotides: TGCGCCAGCAGCTTAGCAGGGACTCCTGGCGAAAAACTGTTTTTT.

This CDR3 is CASSPRPRTDYNEQFF. The DNA of the CDR3 is TGTGCCAGCAGCCCACGGCCGAGGACAGATTACAATGAGCAGTTCTTC. The chain links TRBV11-2 to TRBJ2-1; weak D call: TRBD1 (6 bases). The V and J ends lost 5 bases and 4 bases respectively, with 18 bases between them. The CDR3 loop spans 16 amino acids. The germline gives CDR1 SGHAT, CDR2 FQNNGV. Complete variable domain (other parts from reference TRBV11-2 and TRBJ2-1): EAGVAQSPRYKIIEKRQSVAFWCNPISGHATLYWYQQILGQGPKLLIQFQNNGVVDDSQLPKDRFSAERLKGVDSTLKIQPAKLEDSAVYLCASSPRPRTDYNEQFFGPGTRLTVL.

V and J are TRBV2 and TRBJ2-7, with D possibly matching TRBD1 (5 bases). This CDR3 comprises 14 residues. The germline V gene has CDR1 SNHLY and CDR2 FYNNEI. The V gene lost 7 bases and the J gene lost 0 bases, with 13 bases spanning the gap. CDR3 amino acids: CASKTRQLSYEQYF. CDR3 coding DNA: TGTGCCAGCAAAACCAGACAGCTCTCCTACGAGCAGTACTTC.

A few counts support this clone. The genes are TRBV11-1 and TRBJ2-3; no definite D call. The CDR3 contains 15 residues. V lost 2 bases and J 6 bases, leaving 15 bases between the germline ends. The germline CDR1 and CDR2 sequences are SGHAT and FQDESV (reference sequence). CDR3 residues: CASSLRCVRRDTQYF. The CDR3, as DNA: TGTGCCAGCAGCTTAAGATGCGTTAGGCGGGATACGCAGTATTTT.

This clone was seen only a few times. This chain links TRBV19 with TRBJ2-1; possibly TRBD2 for D (6 bases). V dropped 3 bases and J dropped 9 bases, with 12 bases sitting between them. CDR3 size: 13 residues. The germline V gene has CDR1 LNHDA and CDR2 SQIVND (reference sequence). CDR3 in DNA: TGTGCCAGTAGTATGGGACTTGTCGGTGAGCAGTTCTTC. This gives the protein CASSMGLVGEQFF.

The chain combines TRBV24-1 with TRBJ2-3; TRBD1 is a possible D gene (5 bases). This CDR3 spans 15 amino acids. The V and J ends lost 3 bases and 1 base respectively, with 10 bases between them. Germline V CDR1 and CDR2: KGHDR, SFDVKD. The DNA for the CDR3 is TGTGCCACCAGTGATCAGGGCGGAGGCACAGATACGCAGTATTTT. It yields the protein CATSDQGGGTDTQYF.

The chain employs TRBV2 and TRBJ2-3, with D possibly being TRBD2 (7 bases). CDR3 length: 11 residues. Looked up from germline, CDR1 is SNHLY and CDR2 is FYNNEI. Trimming pared 10 bases from V and 6 bases from J, leaving 11 bases between. The CDR3 region is CATRGGDTQYF. CDR3 nucleotide sequence: TGTGCCACAAGGGGGGGGGATACGCAGTATTTT.

This clone appeared a few times. V and J are TRBV29-1 and TRBJ1-2; TRBD1 is a possible D gene (6 bases). This CDR3 spans 14 amino acids. V was shortened by 4 bases and J by 8 bases, with 20 bases between the two germline ends. The germline V gene has CDR1 SQVTM and CDR2 ANQGSEA. In DNA form, the CDR3 reads TGCAGCGTTGTCCCATTGGGGGACACCGGGGGCTACACCTTC. It specifies CSVVPLGDTGGYTF.

CDR3 protein: CASSEAGQGLQPQHF. CDR3 in DNA: TGTGCCAGCAGTGAAGCAGGGCAGGGCCTACAGCCCCAGCATTTT. The chain employs TRBV6-1 and TRBJ1-5; D is perhaps TRBD1 (5 bases). The V gene lost 0 bases and the J gene lost 7 bases, with 13 bases spanning the gap. CDR1 and CDR2 from the germline V gene are MNHNS and SASEGT. This CDR3 spans 15 amino acids.

This clone was seen only once. The chain is built from TRBV30 and TRBJ2-7; possibly TRBD2 for D (5 bases). Trimming took off 4 bases at V and 3 bases at J, with 13 bases between the two ends. Germline V gives CDR1 GTSNPN, CDR2 SVGIG (reference sequence). This CDR3 is built from 13 residues. CDR3 region: CAWTRGWSYEQYF. CDR3 nucleotides: TGTGCCTGGACTCGGGGTTGGAGCTACGAGCAGTACTTC.

The chain's CDR3 is CASTSQAGPNSPLHF. The CDR3 DNA is TGTGCCAGCACCTCGCAGGCGGGCCCTAATTCACCCCTCCACTTT. The chain carries TRBV6-6 and TRBJ1-6; no clear D gene. Germline CDR1 MNHNY, CDR2 SVGAGI (reference sequence). The CDR3 is 15 amino acids. V was cut by 7 bases and J by 6 bases, with 16 bases left in between.

This clone was observed a few times. V is TRBV7-9 and J is TRBJ2-6; D may be TRBD2 (6 bases). Trimming removed 5 bases from V and 0 bases from J, with 17 bases in between. The germline V gene has CDR1 SEHNR and CDR2 FQNEAQ (reference sequence). CDR3 length: 18 amino acids. CDR3 nucleotides: TGTGCCAGCAGCCGCCGGGGGAAGGATAGCTCTGGGGCCAACGTCCTGACTTTC. It yields the protein CASSRRGKDSSGANVLTF. The entire variable domain, with the rest obtained from reference TRBV7-9 and TRBJ2-6, is as follows: DTGVSQNPRHKITKRGQNVTFRCDPISEHNRLYWYRQTLGQGPEFLTYFQNEAQLEKSRLLSDRFSAERPKGSFSTLEIQRTEQGDSAMYLCASSRRGKDSSGANVLTFGAGSRLTVL.

This clone turned up a few times. V is TRBV5-6 and J is TRBJ1-4; D gene ambiguous. The germline V gene encodes CDR1 SGHDT and CDR2 YYEEEE. V dropped 0 bases and J dropped 0 bases, with 15 bases sitting between them. The CDR3 is 18 amino acids. As DNA, the CDR3 is TGTGCCAGCAGCTTGGGGGCCGACCGAAGGTCAACTAATGAAAAACTGTTTTTT. It is translated as CASSLGADRRSTNEKLFF.

The V and J genes are TRBV24-1 and TRBJ2-3, with D tentatively TRBD1 (5 bases). Germline lookup yields CDR1 KGHDR and CDR2 SFDVKD. The CDR3 sequence is 18 residues long. Trimming removed 7 bases at V and 3 bases at J, with 25 bases between. This chain's CDR3 is CATSVGGARQSTTDTQYF. CDR3 sequence (DNA): TGTGCCACCAGCGTCGGTGGGGCGAGACAGTCAACGACAGATACGCAGTATTTT.

A few counts support this clone. The sample carries other DNA sequences with the same CDR3. The V call is TRBV5-1, the J call TRBJ1-4; 7 bases are a match to TRBD1. The CDR3 has 14 residues. Trimming cost V 0 bases and J 7 bases; bases outside gene matches: 3. The germline V gene has CDR1 SGHRS and CDR2 YFSETQ. The CDR3 region has the DNA TGCGCCAGCAGCTTGGGACAGGGAGCTGAAAAACTGTTTTTT. This encodes CASSLGQGAEKLFF.

V is TRBV6-5 and J is TRBJ1-2, with TRBD1 as a possible D gene (5 bases). The germline V and J ends were trimmed by 6 bases and 7 bases, with 15 bases remaining between them. The germline V gene has CDR1 MNHEY and CDR2 SVGAGI. This CDR3 comprises 13 residues. CDR3 in amino acids: CASRTGLQGGYTF. CDR3 DNA: TGTGCCAGCAGGACCGGCCTTCAGGGTGGCTACACCTTC.

V gene TRBV10-3 combines with J gene TRBJ1-2; 7 nucleotides match TRBD1. V was clipped by 6 bases and J by 5 bases; unmatched bases: 6. The CDR3 is made up of 13 amino acids. Germline CDR1 reads ENHRY; CDR2 reads SYGVKD. CDR3 bases: TGTGCCATCAGAGACGACAGGGTATATGGCTACACCTTC. Its protein is CAIRDDRVYGYTF.

Comments on this clone: Other DNA sequences from this sample encode an identical CDR3 as well. The CDR3 DNA sequence: TGTGCCACCAGTCAGGGGAATCAGCCCCAGCATTTT. Amino acids: CATSQGNQPQHF. The chain employs TRBV24-1 and TRBJ1-5; a weak D match, TRBD1 (6 bases). V was trimmed by 6 bases and J by 4 bases, leaving 6 bases between them. The CDR3 totals 12 residues. Germline CDR1 and CDR2: KGHDR and SFDVKD.

V is TRBV10-3 and J is TRBJ2-1; D perhaps matches TRBD2 (6 bases). V lost 0 bases, J lost 1 base, and 10 bases lay in between. The germline V gene encodes CDR1 ENHRY and CDR2 SYGVKD. The CDR3 extends over 16 amino acids. CDR3 sequence: CAISESGGASYNEQFF. CDR3 in DNA: TGTGCCATCAGTGAGTCGGGGGGAGCGTCCTACAATGAGCAGTTCTTC.

This clone was counted between two and nine times. The V and J genes are TRBV6-5 and TRBJ2-2, with D maybe TRBD1 (6 bases). The length of the CDR3 is 16 residues. With 0 bases removed from V and 0 bases from J, the gap between germline ends came to 8 bases. The V gene's germline CDR1 is MNHEY and CDR2 SVGAGI. The CDR3 loop is CASSYSGHPNTGELFF. The CDR3 DNA sequence: TGTGCCAGCAGTTACTCGGGACACCCGAACACCGGGGAGCTGTTTTTT.

The sample holds a few counts of this clone. The chain employs TRBV10-3 and TRBJ2-1, with D perhaps matching TRBD2 (6 bases). Germline V gives CDR1 ENHRY, CDR2 SYGVKD. This CDR3 has 14 amino acids. Trimming removed 3 bases from V and 8 bases from J, with 14 bases in between. The chain's CDR3 is CAISDPGGGDEQFF. CDR3 bases: TGTGCCATCAGTGATCCCGGTGGAGGGGATGAGCAGTTCTTC.

This chain connects TRBV28 to TRBJ1-2; 7 bases line up with TRBD1. The germline gives CDR1 MDHEN, CDR2 SYDVKM. V was pared by 6 bases and J by 4 bases, with 5 bases of the junction left unmatched. This CDR3 comprises 13 residues. In nucleotides, the CDR3 is TGTGCCAGCAGCGGGGGACAGTCCTATGGCTACACCTTC. Translated, it gives CASSGGQSYGYTF.

The count of this clone is one. The chain employs TRBV28 and TRBJ1-2; D may be TRBD1 (5 bases). Trimming pared 6 bases from V and 7 bases from J, leaving 21 bases between. Germline values: CDR1 MDHEN, CDR2 SYDVKM. This CDR3 contains 15 residues. For the CDR3, the DNA is TGTGCCAGCAGCCCTGCAGGGAGGGGACTGAGTGGCTACACCTTC. It codes for CASSPAGRGLSGYTF.

The chain couples TRBV7-8 to TRBJ2-5; 8 positions agree with TRBD1. The CDR3 consists of 15 residues. The J segment lost 3 bases and the V segment lost 3 bases, leaving 6 bases of the junction unmatched. Germline V gives CDR1 SGHVS, CDR2 FQNEAQ. CDR3 residues: CASSLLGTGKETQYF. The CDR3 DNA reads TGTGCCAGCAGCTTGCTGGGGACAGGAAAAGAGACCCAGTACTTC.

The rearrangement uses TRBV3-1 (or the pseudogene TRBV3-2) and TRBJ2-7; D perhaps matches TRBD1 (5 bases). Looked up from germline, CDR1 is LGHDT and CDR2 is YNNKEL (reference sequence). This CDR3 is 10 amino acids long. In DNA form, the CDR3 reads TGTGCTCGGCAGGGTTACGAGCAGTACGTC. The encoded protein is CARQGYEQYV.

The chain links TRBV10-3 to TRBJ2-2; maybe TRBD1 (6 bases). In germline, CDR1 is ENHRY, CDR2 SYGVKD. The germline V and J ends were trimmed by 6 bases and 2 bases, with 13 bases remaining between them. The CDR3 sequence is 15 residues long. The CDR3 sequence: CAIRAGVLNTGELFF. The DNA of the CDR3 is TGTGCCATCAGAGCAGGGGTACTCAACACCGGGGAGCTGTTTTTT.

There are a few counts of this clone. The rearrangement joins TRBV6-6 to TRBJ2-7; D unresolved. Trimming removed 4 bases at V and 3 bases at J, with 10 bases between. Germline CDR1 and CDR2: MNHNY and SVGAGI (reference sequence). There are 13 residues in the CDR3. Here the CDR3 reads CASSSYEDYEQYV. The CDR3 region has the DNA TGTGCCAGCAGTTCATACGAGGACTACGAGCAGTACGTC.